This is a list of T cell receptor beta chains from one sample in a study of identical twins. TCRdb re-analysed the 5' RACE reads in MiXCR, keeping a single row per CDR3 protein. The sample contains some 560,000 distinct CDR3 sequences, around a tenth of which appear only once. This sample also appeared in a second study, on yellow fever vaccine responses in identical twins.

Sequencing was done on a sample of PBMCs. The receptors stem from a woman under 30 in good health. The CDR3 runs from the conserved cysteine through the conserved F or W. D genes are given only for firm matches. Clone size, where shown, is once, few, many, or a class for clones that have expanded.

clone_size j_call d_call v_call cdr3_nt cdr3_aa
few TRBJ1-1 TRBD1 TRBV12-3/TRBV12-4 TGTGCCAGCAGTTTATGGGGACAGTCTGAAGCTTTCTTT CASSLWGQSEAFF
. TRBJ2-4 . TRBV7-2 TGTGCCAGCAGCAATGTCGGACAGAGCAAAAACATTCAGTACTTC CASSNVGQSKNIQYF
few TRBJ2-1 . TRBV19 TGTGCCAGTAGTGGACTACCGGCCACCATCTCCTACAATGAGCAGTTCTTC CASSGLPATISYNEQFF
few TRBJ2-7 TRBD1 TRBV2 TGTGCCAAGACGGGACAGGGGTCCTCCGAGCAGTACTTC CAKTGQGSSEQYF
few TRBJ2-5 . TRBV11-2 TGTGCCAGCAGCTTAGGTAGTCGGTCAGGGACAGGACTAGCGATTGAGACCCAGTACTTC CASSLGSRSGTGLAIETQYF
. TRBJ2-7 . TRBV21-1 TGTGCCAGCAGCGCTCTCAATCTCCCCGGGACGGCACTGATCCGCGAGCAGTACTTC CASSALNLPGTALIREQYF
many TRBJ2-1 . TRBV12-3/TRBV12-4 TGTGCCAGCAGCTTAGGCGGGAATGAGCAGTTCTTC CASSLGGNEQFF
many TRBJ2-1 . TRBV29-1 TGCAGCGTTGAAGAGTCAGGGGTTGACTCCTACAATGAGCAGTTCTTC CSVEESGVDSYNEQFF
many TRBJ2-1 . TRBV7-2 TGTGCCAGCAGCGCCGACTCCGGGGGCTCCTACAATGAGCAGTTCTTC CASSADSGGSYNEQFF
. TRBJ2-3 TRBD2 TRBV3-1 TGTGCCAGCAGCCAAGGGTTGAGCGGGAGGAACACAGATGCGCAGTATTTT CASSQGLSGRNTDAQYF
many TRBJ2-7 . TRBV6-1 TGTGCCAGCAGTGGACTCCACGAGCAGTACTTC CASSGLHEQYF
. TRBJ2-3 TRBD2 TRBV2 TGTGCCAGCAGTGAAGCCCCAGCGGGGGGCGATACGCAGTATTTT CASSEAPAGGDTQYF
. TRBJ2-3 . TRBV28 TGTGCCAGCATCCTACAAGGGGCCGCCACAGATACGCAGTATTTT CASILQGAATDTQYF
few TRBJ2-1 . TRBV11-2 TGTGCCAGCAGCTTAGATGGCGGGGCCTGGAATGAGCAGTTCTTC CASSLDGGAWNEQFF